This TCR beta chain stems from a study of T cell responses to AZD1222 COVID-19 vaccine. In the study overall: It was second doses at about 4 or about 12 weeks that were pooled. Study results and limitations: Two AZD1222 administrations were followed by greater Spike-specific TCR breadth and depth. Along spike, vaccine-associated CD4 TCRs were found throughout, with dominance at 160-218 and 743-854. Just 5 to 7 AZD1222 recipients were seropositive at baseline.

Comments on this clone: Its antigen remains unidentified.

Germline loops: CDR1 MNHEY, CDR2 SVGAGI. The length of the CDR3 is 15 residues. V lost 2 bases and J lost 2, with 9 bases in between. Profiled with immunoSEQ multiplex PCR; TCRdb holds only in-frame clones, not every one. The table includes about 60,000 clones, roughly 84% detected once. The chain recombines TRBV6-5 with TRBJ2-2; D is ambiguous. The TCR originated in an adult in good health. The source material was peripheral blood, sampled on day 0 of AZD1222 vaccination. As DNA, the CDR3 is TGTGCCAGCAGTTACGAAAGCCCCAACACCGGGGAGCTGTTTTTT. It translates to CASSYESPNTGELFF.